The 2 T cell receptor beta chains below come from one sample, sequenced in a study of blood T cells in healthy people across ages. A second about 7 to 12 cycle PCR used barcoded and J-beta primers. TCRdb re-derived calls from the 5' RACE reads in MiXCR, one entry per CDR3 protein. The sample holds 870,000 or so distinct CDR3 sequences, roughly 26% seen once. The specimen sequenced was blood. These receptors came from a woman aged 80 or older in good health.

This clonotype was found many times. J is TRBJ2-5 and V is TRBV20-1; D gene unclear. V lost 0 bases and J 5 bases, leaving 19 bases between the germline ends. The CDR3 covers 16 residues. Germline loops: CDR1 DFQATT, CDR2 SNEGSKA (reference sequence). DNA of the CDR3: TGCAGTGCTAGAGATTTCCAAGACTGGCCTGGGGAGACCCAGTACTTC. Protein product: CSARDFQDWPGETQYF.

V usage is TRBV10-3 and J usage is TRBJ2-7, with 7 positions matching TRBD2. The CDR3 totals 14 residues. CDR1 and CDR2 from the germline V gene are ENHRY and SYGVKD. CDR3 protein: CTTAYTGTNREQYF. The CDR3 DNA follows: TGTACCACCGCATACACCGGGACTAATCGTGAGCAGTACTTC.